The sequence of this TCR beta chain was determined in a study of Graves' ophthalmopathy and Graves' hyperthyroidism. Amplifying from RNA transcripts, the study obtained TCR beta CDR3 regions. HTBI primers were used in a first-round RT-PCR, which preceded a second-round multiplex PCR. TCRdb re-analysed the multiplex PCR reads in MiXCR, keeping a single row per CDR3 protein. The repertoire has about 240,000 distinct CDR3 sequences, around 50% of them found once; the top ten carry approximately 51%. Germline V CDR1 and CDR2: ENHRY, SYGVKD. Trimming left V 6 bases short and J 4 bases short, with 19 bases between. There are 15 residues in the CDR3.

The receptor was isolated from an adult man with Graves' ophthalmopathy. The chain links TRBV10-3 to TRBJ2-7, with D possibly TRBD2 on 6 matching bases. Sequencing used peripheral blood. CDR3 sequence reads: CAIRETGALGYEQYF. CDR3 nucleotides: TGTGCCATCAGAGAGACGGGAGCCCTGGGGTACGAGCAGTACTTC.